Listed below are T cell receptor beta chains from one sample, sequenced in a study of sequential checkpoint blockade in melanoma. The data were produced by immunoSEQ multiplex PCR, yet TCRdb's version contains in-frame clones alone and is incomplete. This table holds about 28,000 clones, 85% to 90% found once. The source was CD8+ T cells sorted from blood (inferred from file names), collected from a patient given nivolumab and ipilimumab in sequence. These receptors were obtained from a human donor with melanoma. CDR3s include the opening cysteine and the closing phenylalanine or tryptophan. Each record gives: J gene, clone size, D gene, V gene, CDR3 DNA, CDR3 protein. The D gene is left open where the match is weak. Clone size is not always given. Where it is, it says once, few, many or a class for expanded clones.

TRBJ2-5 | . | . | TRBV29-1 | TGCAGCGCCCCGAGGGAGGGGGATCTCCAAGAGACCCAGTACTTC | CSAPREGDLQETQYF
TRBJ2-1 | . | TRBD2 | TRBV27 | TGTGCCAGCAGTTTAATACTAGCGGGAGGGCCTAATGAGCAGTTCTTC | CASSLILAGGPNEQFF
TRBJ1-1 | . | TRBD1 | TRBV9 | TGTGCCAGCAGCGCCCCACGACAGGGGATGAACACTGAAGCTTTCTTT | CASSAPRQGMNTEAFF
TRBJ1-1 | . | TRBD1 | TRBV6-4 | TGTGCCAGCAGGGAACAGGGGTTCAACACTGAAGCTTTCTTT | CASREQGFNTEAFF
TRBJ2-1 | . | . | TRBV9 | TGTGCCAGCAGCAGAGAGGATTATGAGCAGTTCTTC | CASSREDYEQFF
TRBJ2-7 | . | . | TRBV7-6 | TGTGCCTCCGGGGGGCACCCTTACGAGCAGTACTTC | CASGGHPYEQYF
TRBJ1-1 | . | . | TRBV4-3 | TGCGCCAGCAGCCAGGCGGGAGGACGTTTGAACACTGAAGCTTTCTTT | CASSQAGGRLNTEAFF
TRBJ2-1 | . | TRBD2 | TRBV19 | TGTGCCAGTCTGGGACTAGCGGGTGAACTTGAGCAGTTCTTC | CASLGLAGELEQFF
TRBJ2-3 | . | . | TRBV28 | TGTGCCAGCAGTTTGGTGGTGAGTGGTAGCACAGATACGCAGTATTTT | CASSLVVSGSTDTQYF
TRBJ2-1 | once | . | TRBV29-1 | TGCAGCGTTGACGACTCAAATAATTACAATGAGCAGTTCTTC | CSVDDSNNYNEQFF
TRBJ1-5 | . | TRBD1 | TRBV10-1 | TGCGCCAGCCGGACAGGGGACAATCAGCCCCAGCATTTT | CASRTGDNQPQHF
TRBJ2-7 | . | TRBD2 | TRBV4-3 | TGCGCCAGCAGCCAGGGGACTAGCGGGAGAAGCTCCTACGAGCAGTACTTC | CASSQGTSGRSSYEQYF
TRBJ1-5 | . | . | TRBV7-6 | TGTGCCAGCAGCCCCGAGGCCGCTTTCGGCGCTAGCAATCAGCCCCAGCATTTT | CASSPEAAFGASNQPQHF
TRBJ2-7 | . | . | TRBV27 | TGTGCCAGCAGTACTGGTCCTACCCCTTACGAGCAGTACTTC | CASSTGPTPYEQYF
TRBJ2-7 | . | . | TRBV29-1 | TGCAGCGTTGCCAGGGGTTACGAGCAGTACTTC | CSVARGYEQYF
TRBJ2-3 | . | TRBD2 | TRBV9 | TGTGCCAGCAGCGCCTCGTTAGCGGGAGGACCGAGGAGTAGGGCAGATACGCAGTATTTT | CASSASLAGGPRSRADTQYF
TRBJ2-1 | . | TRBD1 | TRBV7-6 | TGTGCCAGCAGCTTAGGGACAGGGAACTACAATGAGCAGTTCTTC | CASSLGTGNYNEQFF
TRBJ2-2 | . | TRBD2 | TRBV6-4 | TGTGCCAGCAGTGACGGCGGGAGACCCGGGGAGCTGTTTTTT | CASSDGGRPGELFF
TRBJ1-4 | . | . | TRBV6-1 | TGTGCCAGCAGTGAACCCACACAGGGCGCTAATGAAAAACTGTTTTTT | CASSEPTQGANEKLFF
TRBJ2-5 | . | . | TRBV21-1 | TGTGCCAGCAGCAAAGATCGAGACCATTCGACAGGGGAGCCAGAGACCCAGTACTTC | CASSKDRDHSTGEPETQYF
TRBJ2-3 | . | TRBD2 | TRBV28 | TGTGCCAGCAGGCGGCGGGGGGCCCTTCTAGATACGCAGTATTTT | CASRRRGALLDTQYF
TRBJ1-4 | . | TRBD1 | TRBV9 | TGTGCCAGCAGCGGAAACGGACTGACAGGGGAAAAACTGTTTTTT | CASSGNGLTGEKLFF
TRBJ2-3 | . | TRBD1 | TRBV5-1 | TGCGCCAGCAGCTTGGAGTCGTGGGAGACAGGGCACACAGATACGCAGTATTTT | CASSLESWETGHTDTQYF
TRBJ2-4 | . | . | TRBV7-6 | TGTGCCAGCAGCCTGTGGGGGGATCAAAACATTCAGTACTTC | CASSLWGDQNIQYF
TRBJ1-2 | . | . | TRBV28 | TGTGCCACCCGCCCAGGGATTTCTGGCTACACCTTC | CATRPGISGYTF
TRBJ2-3 | . | . | TRBV6-6 | TGTGCCAGCAGTTACTCGGGCTCAGCAGATACGCAGTATTTT | CASSYSGSADTQYF
TRBJ2-7 | . | . | TRBV5-1 | TGCGCCAGCAGCAAGGGACTTCGGGCGGACGAGCAGTACTTC | CASSKGLRADEQYF
TRBJ1-2 | . | TRBD1 | TRBV28 | TGTGCCAGCAGTGATAATACAGGGGTAGGCTACACCTTC | CASSDNTGVGYTF
TRBJ2-1 | . | . | TRBV27 | TGTGCCAGCAGTTTATCCCCCGGCGACTTAAACAATGAGCAGTTCTTC | CASSLSPGDLNNEQFF
TRBJ1-5 | . | . | TRBV27 | TGTGCCAGCTCGAGCTTCCGGGGGAGCAATCAGCCCCAGCATTTT | CASSSFRGSNQPQHF
TRBJ2-1 | . | . | TRBV7-9 | TGTGCCAGCAGCTCCCTAGTAGTCCATGAGCAGTTCTTC | CASSSLVVHEQFF
TRBJ2-2 | . | . | TRBV4-2 | TGTGCCAGCAGCCAAGGGGGAGGGGGGAACGGGGAGCTGTTTTTT | CASSQGGGGNGELFF
TRBJ2-7 | . | TRBD2 | TRBV11-2 | TGTGCCAGCAGCCCCGCGGGGGGAATCCGCTACGAGCAGTACTTC | CASSPAGGIRYEQYF